These T cell receptor beta chains were read from a single sample in a study of cytomegalovirus exposure and HLA in healthy donors. Assay: immunoSEQ multiplex PCR; the TCRdb copy retains only in-frame clones and omits some. The sample includes over 150,000 clones, 75% to 90% seen only once; the top ten take roughly 2%. Source material: PBMCs. These receptors were obtained from a human donor in good health. CDR3s include the opening cysteine and the closing phenylalanine or tryptophan. D genes are given only for firm matches. For some rows the clone size is stated as once, few or many, or as a class when expanded; others skip it.

CDR3: CASSPEGTDSYEQYF
DNA: TGTGCCAGCAGTCCCGAGGGTACAGACTCCTACGAGCAGTACTTC
J: TRBJ2-7
V: TRBV6-5
D: .
size: .

CDR3: CASSLDHLGDEQFF
DNA: TGTGCCAGCAGCTTAGATCATTTGGGAGACGAGCAGTTCTTC
J: TRBJ2-1
V: TRBV11-2
D: .
size: .

CDR3: CASSRRIGGDSPLHF
DNA: TGTGCCAGCAGCCGGCGGATAGGGGGAGATTCACCCCTCCACTTT
J: TRBJ1-6
V: TRBV7-2
D: .
size: .

CDR3: CASSLVGALYEQYF
DNA: TGTGCCAGCAGCTTGGTGGGGGCACTGTACGAGCAGTACTTC
J: TRBJ2-7
V: TRBV5-4
D: .
size: .

CDR3: CASSLVMTEPSPLHF
DNA: TGTGCCAGCAGCTTGGTTATGACAGAACCTTCACCCCTCCACTTT
J: TRBJ1-6
V: TRBV7-2
D: .
size: few

CDR3: CASSQMKSTGETQYF
DNA: TGTGCCAGCAGCCAAATGAAATCGACAGGAGAGACCCAGTACTTC
J: TRBJ2-5
V: TRBV7-9
D: .
size: .

CDR3: CASSSGRKNIQYF
DNA: TGTGCCAGCAGTTCCGGGAGAAAAAACATTCAGTACTTC
J: TRBJ2-4
V: TRBV28
D: .
size: .

CDR3: CASSRRQDLAKNIQYF
DNA: TGTGCCAGCAGTCGGAGGCAGGACCTAGCCAAAAACATTCAGTACTTC
J: TRBJ2-4
V: TRBV2
D: .
size: .

CDR3: CASSHRDNTDTQYF
DNA: TGTGCCAGCAGCCACCGGGACAACACAGATACGCAGTATTTT
J: TRBJ2-3
V: TRBV7-9
D: .
size: .

CDR3: CASSQKSGKTDTQYF
DNA: TGCGCCAGCAGCCAAAAATCCGGGAAAACAGATACGCAGTATTTT
J: TRBJ2-3
V: TRBV4-3
D: .
size: .

CDR3: CASSLVSGGPDNEQFF
DNA: TGTGCCAGCAGCTTAGTGTCGGGGGGACCCGACAATGAGCAGTTCTTC
J: TRBJ2-1
V: TRBV7-9
D: TRBD2
size: .

CDR3: CSARVYREAFF
DNA: TGCAGTGCTAGAGTGTACAGGGAAGCTTTCTTT
J: TRBJ1-1
V: TRBV20-1
D: .
size: .

CDR3: CASSIDRRGNTYEQYF
DNA: TGTGCCAGTAGTATAGATCGGCGGGGCAACACCTACGAGCAGTACTTC
J: TRBJ2-7
V: TRBV19
D: .
size: .

CDR3: CASSPQAGGARNTEAFF
DNA: TGTGCCAGCAGCCCCCAAGCAGGGGGCGCTCGGAACACTGAAGCTTTCTTT
J: TRBJ1-1
V: TRBV7-2
D: TRBD1
size: .

CDR3: CASSESEGAGGEKLFF
DNA: TGTGCCAGCAGTGAGTCCGAGGGGGCTGGTGGTGAAAAACTGTTTTTT
J: TRBJ1-4
V: TRBV6-1
D: TRBD1
size: .

CDR3: CASSWGTGTYEQYF
DNA: TGTGCCAGCAGCTGGGGGACAGGGACCTACGAGCAGTACTTC
J: TRBJ2-7
V: TRBV5-6
D: TRBD1
size: .

CDR3: CASSFSGLSTDTQYF
DNA: TGTGCCAGCAGCTTTTCAGGTCTTAGCACAGATACGCAGTATTTT
J: TRBJ2-3
V: TRBV11-2
D: .
size: .

CDR3: CASSLRGTSGGSYTGELFF
DNA: TGTGCCAGCAGCTTACGCGGGACTAGCGGGGGGTCCTACACCGGGGAGCTGTTTTTT
J: TRBJ2-2
V: TRBV7-8
D: TRBD2
size: .

CDR3: CASSGQGRNTEAFF
DNA: TGTGCCAGCAGTGGTCAGGGAAGGAACACTGAAGCTTTCTTT
J: TRBJ1-1
V: TRBV2
D: .
size: .

CDR3: CAISGWDGGYTF
DNA: TGTGCCATCTCGGGGTGGGATGGTGGCTACACCTTC
J: TRBJ1-2
V: TRBV2
D: .
size: .

CDR3: CASSLGQGIHEAFF
DNA: TGTGCCAGCAGCTTGGGACAGGGGATTCATGAAGCTTTCTTT
J: TRBJ1-1
V: TRBV7-9
D: TRBD1
size: .

CDR3: CASVPGQGPQETQYF
DNA: TGCGCCAGCGTCCCGGGACAGGGCCCACAAGAGACCCAGTACTTC
J: TRBJ2-5
V: TRBV10-2
D: TRBD1
size: .

CDR3: CASSSETGFRKKLFF
DNA: TGTGCCAGCAGTTCCGAAACAGGCTTCAGGAAAAAACTGTTTTTT
J: TRBJ1-4
V: TRBV6-6
D: .
size: few

CDR3: CASSYSGGGTGELFF
DNA: TGTGCCAGCAGTTATAGCGGGGGAGGTACCGGGGAGCTGTTTTTT
J: TRBJ2-2
V: TRBV6-6
D: TRBD2
size: .

CDR3: CASSYSLQGDGYTF
DNA: TGTGCCAGCAGTTATTCCTTACAGGGAGATGGCTACACCTTC
J: TRBJ1-2
V: TRBV6-5
D: .
size: .

CDR3: CASSLSEAGVAYEQYF
DNA: TGCGCCAGCAGCCTCTCCGAAGCGGGGGTGGCCTACGAGCAGTACTTC
J: TRBJ2-7
V: TRBV4-3
D: TRBD2
size: .

CDR3: CASSLSGTGNSPLHF
DNA: TGTGCCAGCAGCTTATCTGGGACAGGGAATTCACCCCTCCACTTT
J: TRBJ1-6
V: TRBV7-9
D: TRBD1
size: .

CDR3: CASSGWTYTDTQYF
DNA: TGTGCCAGCAGTGGTTGGACATACACAGATACGCAGTATTTT
J: TRBJ2-3
V: TRBV2
D: .
size: .

CDR3: CASGPGKATEAFF
DNA: TGCGCCAGCGGCCCGGGGAAGGCCACTGAAGCTTTCTTT
J: TRBJ1-1
V: TRBV10-1
D: .
size: .

CDR3: CASSSGSEKLFF
DNA: TGTGCCAGCAGTTCGGGATCTGAAAAACTGTTTTTT
J: TRBJ1-4
V: TRBV6-5
D: .
size: .

CDR3: CASRESRGTMSSPLHF
DNA: TGTGCCAGCAGAGAATCCAGGGGGACCATGAGTTCACCCCTCCACTTT
J: TRBJ1-6
V: TRBV6-1
D: TRBD1
size: .

CDR3: CASSLGQGVEETQYF
DNA: TGTGCCAGCAGCTTGGGACAGGGGGTGGAAGAGACCCAGTACTTC
J: TRBJ2-5
V: TRBV5-8
D: TRBD1
size: .

CDR3: CASSLVDISYNEQFF
DNA: TGTGCCAGCAGCTTAGTGGACATCTCCTACAATGAGCAGTTCTTC
J: TRBJ2-1
V: TRBV11-2
D: .
size: .

CDR3: CASILSTGSSTEAFF
DNA: TGTGCCAGTATACTTTCGACAGGATCTTCGACTGAAGCTTTCTTT
J: TRBJ1-1
V: TRBV19
D: .
size: .

CDR3: CASSPRDSSNQPQHF
DNA: TGTGCCAGCAGTCCCCGGGACAGCAGCAATCAGCCCCAGCATTTT
J: TRBJ1-5
V: TRBV6-6
D: TRBD1
size: once

CDR3: CASSSTSGGAFVYNEQFF
DNA: TGTGCCAGCAGCTCCACTAGCGGGGGGGCATTCGTTTACAATGAGCAGTTCTTC
J: TRBJ2-1
V: TRBV7-2
D: TRBD2
size: .

CDR3: CASSSRGGGDKNIQYF
DNA: TGTGCCAGCAGCTCCCGGGGGGGTGGTGACAAAAACATTCAGTACTTC
J: TRBJ2-4
V: TRBV9
D: TRBD2
size: .

CDR3: CASSPTWDIGNEQYF
DNA: TGTGCCAGCAGTCCTACTTGGGACATTGGAAACGAGCAGTACTTC
J: TRBJ2-7
V: TRBV6-5
D: .
size: .

CDR3: CATGSAYNSPLHF
DNA: TGTGCCACTGGCAGCGCCTATAATTCACCCCTCCACTTT
J: TRBJ1-6
V: TRBV7-9
D: .
size: .

CDR3: CASSQGAGGYGYTF
DNA: TGCGCCAGCAGCCAAGGCGCGGGTGGCTATGGCTACACCTTC
J: TRBJ1-2
V: TRBV4-1
D: .
size: .

CDR3: CAWIRKNQPQHF
DNA: TGTGCCTGGATTCGTAAAAATCAGCCCCAGCATTTT
J: TRBJ1-5
V: TRBV30
D: .
size: .